The 27 T cell receptor beta chains in this list originate from one sample, sequenced in a study of T cell responses to AZD1222 COVID-19 vaccine. The assay was immunoSEQ multiplex PCR, and TCRdb's table has in-frame clones only and misses some. The data hold about 110,000 clones, with over 75% observed a single time. The material sequenced was peripheral blood, taken 28 days after the second AZD1222 dose. These receptors all come from an adult who received the AZD1222 COVID-19 vaccine.

The V and J genes are TRBV5-1 and TRBJ1-1; the D is unclear. Trimming took off 2 bases at V and 0 bases at J, with 14 bases between the two ends. The germline V gene has CDR1 SGHRS and CDR2 YFSETQ. CDR3 length equals 16 residues. The CDR3 nucleotides are TGCGCCAGCAGCTTTGGGCAGGCCCATATGAACACTGAAGCTTTCTTT. Encoded protein: CASSFGQAHMNTEAFF.

This chain links TRBV9 with TRBJ2-1, with 13 bases matching TRBD2. Germline V gene data show CDR1 as SGDLS and CDR2 as YYNGEE. J lost 7 bases, V lost 3 bases, and 7 bases had no gene match. The CDR3 spans 16 residues. This CDR3 reads CASSATGLAGQNEQFF. In DNA form, the CDR3 reads TGTGCCAGCAGCGCCACGGGACTAGCGGGGCAAAATGAGCAGTTCTTC.

This chain connects TRBV30 to TRBJ2-1, with TRBD2 as a possible D gene (5 bases). V gave up 3 bases and J gave up 1 base, with 10 bases separating them. CDR1 is GTSNPN and CDR2 is SVGIG in the germline V gene (reference sequence). There are 14 residues in the CDR3. CDR3 region: CAWSEGLSYNEQFF. CDR3 DNA sequence: TGTGCCTGGAGCGAGGGTCTATCCTACAATGAGCAGTTCTTC.

This clone was recorded a few times. The chain is built from TRBV6-5 and TRBJ2-7; 9 positions match TRBD2. V shed 6 bases, J shed 5 bases, and the junction held 8 bases outside the gene matches. This CDR3 comprises 14 residues. Germline CDR1 is MNHEY and CDR2 is SVGAGI. The CDR3 spells CASRRTSEGDEQYF. The CDR3 DNA sequence: TGTGCCAGCAGACGGACTAGCGAGGGTGACGAGCAGTACTTC.

This clone was recorded only once. The V gene is TRBV19, the J gene TRBJ1-1, with a tentative D call TRBD1 (6 bases). Germline V CDR1 and CDR2: LNHDA, SQIVND (reference sequence). Between the trimmed V and J ends, which lost 4 bases and 1 base, there was a span of 10 bases. The length of the CDR3 is 14 residues. CDR3 DNA sequence: TGTGCCAGTAGTACAAGACAGGAGAACACTGAAGCTTTCTTT. Its translation is CASSTRQENTEAFF.

The rearrangement links TRBV7-8 to TRBJ1-1; 8 nucleotides agree with TRBD1. V gave up 7 bases and J gave up 0 bases; unmatched junction bases: 16. Germline values: CDR1 SGHVS, CDR2 FQNEAQ. This CDR3 is built from 18 residues. The CDR3 spells CASIPGQAHLGVNTEAFF. The CDR3 nucleotides are TGTGCCAGCATTCCGGGACAGGCCCACTTGGGGGTGAACACTGAAGCTTTCTTT.

This clone was detected a few times. The J gene is TRBJ1-6, the V gene TRBV3-1 (or the pseudogene TRBV3-2); D gene uncertain. V shed 1 base and J shed 5 bases, with 6 bases lying between them. The CDR3 is 14 residues long. The V gene's germline CDR1 is LGHDT and CDR2 YNNKEL (reference sequence). This CDR3 reads CASSQGGDNSPLHF. The CDR3 nucleotides read TGTGCCAGCAGCCAAGGGGGAGATAATTCACCCCTCCACTTT.

V and J are TRBV18 and TRBJ2-5; D may be TRBD1 or TRBD2 (5 bases each). The CDR3 runs 13 residues. Trimming pared 3 bases from V and 5 bases from J, leaving 10 bases between. Germline V CDR1 and CDR2: KGHSH, LQKENI. CDR3 protein: CASSPPGDETQYF. The CDR3 DNA sequence: TGTGCCAGCTCACCGCCCGGGGACGAGACCCAGTACTTC.

This clone has only a few counts. This chain connects TRBV6-2 or TRBV6-3 to TRBJ2-1; possibly TRBD2 for D (6 bases). Trimming took off 5 bases at V and 3 bases at J, with 26 bases between the two ends. The CDR3 spans 19 residues. Germline V gene sequence: CDR1 MNHEY, CDR2 SVGEGT. The DNA of the CDR3 is TGTGCCAGCAGTACCCTCGGACTTCGTAACGGGACTCTCTACAATGAGCAGTTCTTC. Its protein is CASSTLGLRNGTLYNEQFF.

This sequence joins TRBV7-8 and TRBJ2-6, with D hard to call. The CDR3 runs 17 residues. V shed 1 base and J shed 0 bases, with 10 bases lying between them. Germline-derived CDR1 and CDR2 are SGHVS and FQNEAQ. CDR3 DNA: TGTGCCAGCAGCTTAGTCGAAAACCCCTCTGGGGCCAACGTCCTGACTTTC. This translates into CASSLVENPSGANVLTF.

The genes are TRBV13 and TRBJ2-3, with a tentative D call TRBD1 (5 bases). V lost 2 bases, J lost 3 bases, and 12 bases lay in between. The germline V gene has CDR1 PRHDT and CDR2 FYEKMQ (reference sequence). There are 15 residues in the CDR3. This chain's CDR3 is CASSLRGRATDTQYF. Here the CDR3 DNA reads TGTGCCAGCAGCTTAAGGGGCAGGGCTACAGATACGCAGTATTTT.

The chain carries TRBV7-9 and TRBJ2-1; D perhaps matches TRBD1 (5 bases). In germline, CDR1 is SEHNR, CDR2 FQNEAQ (reference sequence). The CDR3 is made up of 15 amino acids. The ends were cut back, 0 bases at V and 4 bases at J, with 10 bases in the middle. The CDR3 region has the DNA TGTGCCAGCAGCTTAGCCGTGACAGCTTACAATGAGCAGTTCTTC. It yields the protein CASSLAVTAYNEQFF.

This clone came up many times. The chain couples TRBV19 to TRBJ2-1, with 10 positions matching TRBD2. Germline trimming cut 2 bases from V and 6 bases from J; bases unmatched to any gene: 4. Germline-derived CDR1 and CDR2 are LNHDA and SQIVND (reference sequence). This CDR3 has 15 amino acids. CDR3: CASSIQAGGGNEQFF. DNA of the CDR3: TGTGCCAGTAGTATACAAGCGGGAGGGGGCAATGAGCAGTTCTTC.

This clone was observed a single time. The chain recombines TRBV5-1 with TRBJ1-2, with D maybe TRBD1 (5 bases). This CDR3 is built from 13 residues. The V and J ends lost 6 bases and 6 bases respectively, with 15 bases between them. Germline V gene sequence: CDR1 SGHRS, CDR2 YFSETQ. The CDR3 sequence: CASTPGEGHGYTF. The CDR3 nucleotides read TGCGCCAGCACACCTGGAGAGGGACATGGCTACACCTTC.

V gene TRBV2 combines with J gene TRBJ1-5, with D possibly being TRBD1 (6 bases). V dropped 5 bases and J dropped 0 bases, with 17 bases sitting between them. The germline gives CDR1 SNHLY, CDR2 FYNNEI. The CDR3 consists of 17 residues. The CDR3 DNA is TGTGCCAGCAGTCGGACAGACCCTTATTATAGCAATCAGCCCCAGCATTTT. It is translated as CASSRTDPYYSNQPQHF. Supplemented by reference TRBV2 and TRBJ1-5, the full variable domain reads EPEVTQTPSHQVTQMGQEVILRCVPISNHLYFYWYRQILGQKVEFLVSFYNNEISEKSEIFDDQFSVERPDGSNFTLKIRSTKLEDSAMYFCASSRTDPYYSNQPQHFGDGTRLSIL.

The chain joins TRBV7-2 to TRBJ2-7; D is possibly TRBD1 or TRBD2 (5 bases each). The V end lost 7 bases, the J end lost 5 bases, and 21 bases lay between the germline ends. Per germline, CDR1 SGHTA and CDR2 FQGNSA. This CDR3 has 15 residues. The CDR3 spells CASNPPGRGIHEQYF. In DNA, the CDR3 is TGTGCCAGCAACCCACCGGGACGGGGAATCCACGAGCAGTACTTC. The full variable domain, its missing parts supplied by reference TRBV7-2 and TRBJ2-7, is GAGVSQSPSNKVTEKGKDVELRCDPISGHTALYWYRQSLGQGLEFLIYFQGNSAPDKSGLPSDRFSAERTGGSVSTLTIQRTQQEDSAVYLCASNPPGRGIHEQYFGPGTRLTVT.

The V gene is TRBV4-1, the J gene TRBJ1-1; 8 bases are a match to TRBD1. V dropped 5 bases and J dropped 5; count of bases not matched to a gene: 7. CDR3 length equals 14 residues. The germline V gene has CDR1 MGHRA and CDR2 YSYEKL. The CDR3 loop reads CASSIRQGQTEAFF. As DNA, the CDR3 is TGCGCCAGCAGCATCCGACAGGGGCAGACTGAAGCTTTCTTT.

The chain links TRBV4-1 to TRBJ1-6; no clear D gene. With 4 bases removed from V and 4 bases from J, the gap between germline ends came to 17 bases. The CDR3 covers 17 residues. CDR1 MGHRA and CDR2 YSYEKL come from the germline V gene. The CDR3 spells CASSPVEEARYNSPLHF. CDR3 nucleotide sequence: TGCGCCAGCAGCCCCGTCGAAGAGGCGCGGTATAATTCACCCCTCCACTTT.

The CDR3 reads CSVSGGGSYEQYF. DNA for the CDR3: TGCAGCGTCTCAGGGGGAGGGTCCTACGAGCAGTACTTC. J is TRBJ2-7 and V is TRBV29-1, with D perhaps matching TRBD1 or TRBD2 (7 bases each). The CDR3 is 13 amino acids. CDR1 is SQVTM and CDR2 is ANQGSEA in the germline V gene. Trimming shortened V by 6 bases and J by 1 base, and 13 bases separated the two germline ends.

This clone was observed once. This chain connects TRBV15 to TRBJ1-1; D may be TRBD1 (5 bases). The CDR3 length is 18 residues. Deletions cut 1 base from V and 5 bases from J, with 23 bases between. CDR1 and CDR2 (germline): LNHNV, YYDKDF (reference sequence). The CDR3 sequence is CATSRGIFREGPPTEAFF. The CDR3 DNA reads TGTGCCACCAGCAGAGGAATCTTTCGCGAGGGACCCCCAACTGAAGCTTTCTTT.

V gene TRBV5-1 combines with J gene TRBJ2-1; 8 bases are a match to TRBD2. This CDR3 is 16 amino acids long. CDR1 and CDR2 from the germline V gene are SGHRS and YFSETQ. Trimming removed 4 bases from V and 9 bases from J; junction bases left unmatched: 15. CDR3 amino acids: CASSRDSSVRGGEQFF. CDR3 in DNA: TGCGCCAGCAGCCGTGACAGTTCCGTCCGGGGGGGTGAGCAGTTCTTC.

This CDR3 is CASSEGSRGNEKLFF. In nucleotides, the CDR3 is TGTGCCAGCAGTGAAGGGTCCAGGGGTAATGAAAAACTGTTTTTT. The V gene is TRBV6-4, the J gene TRBJ1-4, with a weak D call TRBD1 (6 bases). The CDR3 has 15 residues. V was pared by 3 bases and J by 4 bases, with 12 bases between. Germline CDR1 is MRHNA and CDR2 is SNTAGT.

This chain joins TRBV12-3 or TRBV12-4 and TRBJ2-7, with 8 bases fitting TRBD1. This CDR3 has 12 amino acids. V gave up 7 bases and J gave up 10 bases; unmatched junction bases: 9. The CDR3 loop is CASKRTGWLQYF. The CDR3 nucleotides read TGTGCCAGCAAACGGACAGGGTGGCTCCAGTACTTC.

This chain links TRBV7-2 with TRBJ1-1, with TRBD1 as a possible D gene (6 bases). V dropped 1 base and J dropped 3 bases, with 12 bases sitting between them. Germline loops: CDR1 SGHTA, CDR2 FQGNSA. The CDR3 has 15 residues. CDR3 nucleotide sequence: TGTGCCAGCAGCTTAGAGGGGGTAGCGTACACTGAAGCTTTCTTT. Translation: CASSLEGVAYTEAFF.

V usage is TRBV30 and J usage is TRBJ1-1, with D perhaps TRBD1 (5 bases). In germline, CDR1 is GTSNPN, CDR2 SVGIG (reference sequence). V was clipped by 1 base and J by 1 base, with 7 bases between them. This CDR3 has 13 residues. The DNA for the CDR3 is TGTGCCTGGAGTGGACAGCAGAACACTGAAGCTTTCTTT. This encodes CAWSGQQNTEAFF.

This chain connects TRBV9 to TRBJ1-6; D is possibly TRBD1 (6 bases). The V gene lost 4 bases and the J gene lost 4 bases, with 24 bases spanning the gap. The CDR3 extends over 19 amino acids. Per germline, CDR1 SGDLS and CDR2 YYNGEE. The CDR3 nucleotides are TGTGCCAGCAGCCCCCTCCCGCTGGCAGGGGCCCATTATAATTCACCCCTCCACTTT. Translating gives CASSPLPLAGAHYNSPLHF.

For the CDR3, the DNA is TGTGCCAGCAGCTTGGGAGGGGCCAGCAATCAGCCCCAGCATTTT. Amino acid sequence: CASSLGGASNQPQHF. The chain carries TRBV5-8 and TRBJ1-5; tentative D call: TRBD1 (5 bases). The germline V gene encodes CDR1 SGHTS and CDR2 YDEGEE. This CDR3 is built from 15 residues. V was cut by 0 bases and J by 1 base, with 8 bases left in between.